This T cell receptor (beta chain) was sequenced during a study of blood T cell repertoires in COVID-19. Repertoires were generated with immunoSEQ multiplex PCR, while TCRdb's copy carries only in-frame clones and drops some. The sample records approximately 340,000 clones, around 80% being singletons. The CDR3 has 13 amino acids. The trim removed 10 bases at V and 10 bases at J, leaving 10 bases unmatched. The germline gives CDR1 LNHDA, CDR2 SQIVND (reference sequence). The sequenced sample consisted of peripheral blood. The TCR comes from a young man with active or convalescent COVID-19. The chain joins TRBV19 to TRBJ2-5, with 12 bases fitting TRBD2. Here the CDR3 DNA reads TGTGCCACCCAGACTAGCGGGGGAGCCGGCCAGTACTTC. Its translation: CATQTSGGAGQYF.